One sample yielded the 7 T cell receptor beta chains listed below, sequenced in a study of Graves' ophthalmopathy and Graves' hyperthyroidism. Transcripts of RNA were the source for amplifying TCR beta CDR3 regions. Second-round multiplex PCR came after a first-round RT-PCR that employed HTBI primers. TCRdb re-derived calls from the multiplex PCR reads in MiXCR, one entry per CDR3 protein. The sample lists 600,000 to 950,000 distinct CDR3 sequences, 40% occurring once. Sequenced material: peripheral blood. All receptors come from an adult man with Graves' ophthalmopathy.

The chain employs TRBV7-9 and TRBJ2-7; 13 bases map to TRBD2. CDR1 is SEHNR and CDR2 is FQNEAQ in the germline V gene (reference sequence). The CDR3 sequence is 15 residues long. J lost 2 bases, V lost 6 bases, and 4 bases had no gene match. The CDR3 spells CASRWGTSGTYEQYF. In DNA form, the CDR3 reads TGTGCCAGCAGGTGGGGGACTAGCGGGACCTACGAGCAGTACTTC. Variable domain in full (rest from reference TRBV7-9 and TRBJ2-7): DTGVSQNPRHKITKRGQNVTFRCDPISEHNRLYWYRQTLGQGPEFLTYFQNEAQLEKSRLLSDRFSAERPKGSFSTLEIQRTEQGDSAMYLCASRWGTSGTYEQYFGPGTRLTVT.

The chain recombines TRBV6-5 with TRBJ1-1; D is unresolved. There are 15 residues in the CDR3. Germline V gene lookup returns CDR1 MNHEY and CDR2 SVGAGI. V was pared by 1 base and J by 6 bases, with 15 bases between. As DNA, the CDR3 is TGTGCCAGCAGTTACTTAGCGTCAGGAACCCCTGAAGCTTTCTTT. Translation gives CASSYLASGTPEAFF.

This clonotype was observed a handful of times. This chain's CDR3 is CASSLEVHQPQHF. For the CDR3, the DNA is TGTGCCAGCAGCTTAGAGGTTCATCAGCCCCAGCATTTT. This chain joins TRBV11-2 and TRBJ1-5; D is ambiguous. Germline values: CDR1 SGHAT, CDR2 FQNNGV. V lost 0 bases and J 5 bases, leaving 5 bases between the germline ends. There are 13 residues in the CDR3.

This clonotype was recorded many times. J is TRBJ1-6 and V is TRBV15, with unresolved D. Germline-derived CDR1 and CDR2 are LNHNV and YYDKDF (reference sequence). This CDR3 is built from 13 residues. V gave up 3 bases and J gave up 8 bases, with 8 bases separating them. In DNA, the CDR3 is TGTGCCACCAGCAGGACCAAGGATTCACCCCTCCACTTT. Translated, it gives CATSRTKDSPLHF.

In regard to this clonotype: This may arise from a read error, as a much more abundant clone is one base away. The V call is TRBV20-1, the J call TRBJ1-4; no clear D gene. Trimming took off 7 bases at V and 6 bases at J, with 15 bases between the two ends. CDR1 and CDR2 (germline): DFQATT, SNEGSKA (reference sequence). The CDR3 consists of 13 residues. DNA for the CDR3: TGCAGTGGATCGGACCCGCAAGATGAAAAACTGTTTTTT. This codes for CSGSDPQDEKLFF.

Comments on this clonotype: A junction end diverges from the germline sequence, so it may reflect a read error. The genes are TRBV10-3 and TRBJ2-7; D is ambiguous. Per germline, CDR1 ENHRY and CDR2 SYGVKD. This CDR3 spans 12 amino acids. The CDR3 sequence: CAVSGRTYEQYF. The DNA of the CDR3 is TGTGCCGTCAGTGGCCGTACCTACGAGCAGTACTTC.

J is TRBJ2-5 and V is TRBV13; D not certain. The V end lost 6 bases, the J end lost 2 bases, and 13 bases lay between the germline ends. CDR3 length: 14 residues. Germline values: CDR1 PRHDT, CDR2 FYEKMQ (reference sequence). CDR3 in DNA: TGTGCCAGCAGTTTATCGGACGGACAAGAGACCCAGTACTTC. Translating it yields CASSLSDGQETQYF.